This T cell receptor beta chain was sequenced in a study of cytomegalovirus exposure and HLA in healthy donors. Germline CDR1 and CDR2: MNHEY and SMNVEV (reference sequence). Trimming pared 5 bases from V and 3 bases from J, leaving 23 bases between. The CDR3 covers 17 residues. Use of 60 Vbeta and 13 Jbeta primers characterized the PCR. Measured with immunoSEQ multiplex PCR; TCRdb has only the in-frame clones, and not every one. The table records some 130,000 clones, around 74% of them present only once. This clone was recorded a few times. This TCR came from a male donor in good health and CMV-seronegative. Sequencing used PBMCs. The chain employs TRBV27 and TRBJ2-7; D possibly corresponds to TRBD1 (6 bases). Here the CDR3 reads CASSAPQDRQGYYEQYF. Written as DNA, the CDR3 is TGTGCCAGCAGTGCCCCACAGGACAGACAAGGATACTACGAGCAGTACTTC.